Given below is one T cell receptor (beta chain) in context. Generated by immunoSEQ multiplex PCR, the TCRdb table keeps only in-frame clones and is missing some. The sample holds about 1,500,000 clones; around 97% are singletons and the top ten take more than 0.9%. The sample is drawn from a study of shared clonotypes between healthy human individuals. The V gene lost 0 bases and the J gene lost 1 base, with 8 bases spanning the gap. Germline V gene data show CDR1 as KGHSH and CDR2 as LQKENI. This CDR3 contains 15 residues. What was sequenced was naive CD4+ T cells sorted from blood. Subset given: CD45RA+ positively selected. V and J are TRBV18 and TRBJ2-3, with a weak D call TRBD2 (6 bases). The receptor was derived from a young man in good health. Here the CDR3 DNA reads TGTGCCAGCTCACCACCGTGGGGGGGCACAGATACGCAGTATTTT. It codes for CASSPPWGGTDTQYF.